These 13 T cell receptor beta chains were sequenced from one sample in a study of cytomegalovirus exposure and HLA in healthy donors. The PCR had 60 Vbeta and 13 Jbeta primers. TCRdb's copy holds only in-frame clones and misses some; the assay was immunoSEQ multiplex PCR. The table lists about 180,000 clones, 65% to 90% of them singletons, with roughly 1.2% in the top ten. The material sequenced was PBMCs. These receptors all stem from a girl aged 2 to 10 in good health and CMV-seropositive.

V and J are TRBV29-1 and TRBJ1-1, with a possible D match to TRBD1 (5 bases). Germline lookup yields CDR1 SQVTM and CDR2 ANQGSEA. Trimming stripped 7 bases from V and 11 bases from J, with 17 bases between. The CDR3 has 11 amino acids. In DNA form, the CDR3 reads TGCAGCGCACAAGATCCAGGGAAGGCTTTCTTT. As protein: CSAQDPGKAFF.

V usage is TRBV5-4 and J usage is TRBJ2-7; 8 nucleotides agree with TRBD2. The germline gives CDR1 SGHNT, CDR2 YYREEE (reference sequence). With V trimmed by 4 bases and J by 5 bases, 14 bases remained unmatched. The CDR3 has 16 residues. In DNA form, the CDR3 reads TGTGCCAGCAGCCCCCCCGGGAGGGACCACCTCCACGAGCAGTACTTC. This translates into CASSPPGRDHLHEQYF.

This clone occurred once. The chain combines TRBV27 with TRBJ1-6; TRBD1 matches at 8 bases. The CDR3 extends over 16 amino acids. Germline V gene data show CDR1 as MNHEY and CDR2 as SMNVEV (reference sequence). The trim removed 6 bases at V and 9 bases at J, leaving 13 bases unmatched. The CDR3 DNA reads as TGTGCCAGCAGGAGACTGGACAGGGCTACTATTTCACCCCTCCACTTT. Its translation: CASRRLDRATISPLHF.

CDR3 bases: TGCGCCAGCAGTGAGTTGAGGAGGACGGCGCCTACCTACGAGCAGTACTTC. It is translated as CASSELRRTAPTYEQYF. The chain links TRBV10-2 to TRBJ2-7; the D gene is possibly TRBD2 (5 bases). Trimming pared 1 base from V and 2 bases from J, leaving 18 bases between. Germline CDR1 WSHSY, CDR2 SAAADI. This CDR3 comprises 17 residues.

This clone has just a few counts. The chain carries TRBV2 and TRBJ1-4, with no clear D. V dropped 7 bases and J dropped 12 bases, with 12 bases sitting between them. CDR3 length: 11 amino acids. Germline CDR1 reads SNHLY; CDR2 reads FYNNEI. The CDR3 loop reads CASTGSGQLFF. The CDR3, as DNA: TGTGCCAGCACCGGTAGTGGGCAACTGTTTTTT.

The chain carries TRBV19 and TRBJ2-7, with a weak D call TRBD1 (5 bases). Germline values: CDR1 LNHDA, CDR2 SQIVND (reference sequence). The CDR3 extends over 15 amino acids. V was cut by 7 bases and J by 3 bases, with 19 bases left in between. CDR3 loop: CASNYGHGEVYEQYF. The CDR3 DNA sequence: TGTGCCAGTAACTACGGACATGGGGAAGTCTACGAGCAGTACTTC.

The chain couples TRBV11-2 to TRBJ2-1, with D perhaps TRBD2 (6 bases). The CDR3 runs to 15 residues. Trimming shortened V by 6 bases and J by 7 bases, and 19 bases separated the two germline ends. Germline values: CDR1 SGHAT, CDR2 FQNNGV. The CDR3 spells CASRNSFNRGNEQFF. The CDR3 nucleotides are TGTGCCAGCAGAAACAGCTTCAACCGGGGGAATGAGCAGTTCTTC.

The chain couples TRBV19 to TRBJ2-3; 8 bases line up with TRBD2. This CDR3 is built from 16 residues. With 3 bases clipped from V and 6 bases from J, the junction kept 11 bases outside the gene matches. Germline V gene sequence: CDR1 LNHDA, CDR2 SQIVND (reference sequence). Here the CDR3 DNA reads TGTGCCAGTAGTATTCGGACGGGAGGGCCGGGGGATACGCAGTATTTT. Translation: CASSIRTGGPGDTQYF.

The rearrangement joins TRBV6-5 to TRBJ2-7, with 8 bases that match TRBD2. Losses at the gene ends were 2 bases for V and 0 bases for J; bases not matched to a gene: 3. The CDR3 length is 15 residues. Germline CDR1 MNHEY, CDR2 SVGAGI. For the CDR3, the DNA is TGTGCCAGCAGTTACAAACTAGCGGTCTCCTACGAGCAGTACTTC. It yields the protein CASSYKLAVSYEQYF.

This clone was seen just once. The V call is TRBV10-2, the J call TRBJ2-1, with 9 bases fitting TRBD1. Germline loops: CDR1 WSHSY, CDR2 SAAADI. CDR3 length equals 15 residues. V was pared by 7 bases and J by 0 bases, with 4 bases of the junction left unmatched. The DNA for the CDR3 is TGCGCCAGCATTACGACAGGGGGCTCCTACAATGAGCAGTTCTTC. As protein: CASITTGGSYNEQFF.

The chain uses TRBV6-5 and TRBJ2-1; D possibly corresponds to TRBD2 (6 bases). Germline CDR1 is MNHEY and CDR2 is SVGAGI. With 8 bases removed from V and 0 bases from J, the gap between germline ends came to 11 bases. This CDR3 is 14 amino acids long. CDR3 DNA: TGTGCCAGCGGCGATAGCGGCTCCTACAATGAGCAGTTCTTC. This sequence encodes CASGDSGSYNEQFF.

This clone was observed once. This chain links TRBV9 with TRBJ2-7; TRBD2 might be the D (5 bases). Trimming cost V 0 bases and J 3 bases, with 10 bases left between them. The CDR3 covers 14 residues. CDR1 and CDR2 from the germline V gene are SGDLS and YYNGEE. The CDR3 region is CASSVDGENYEQYF. The CDR3 nucleotides are TGTGCCAGCAGCGTAGATGGGGAGAACTACGAGCAGTACTTC.

This clone was found once. This chain uses TRBV18 with TRBJ2-5; TRBD1 aligns across 7 bases. The V gene's germline CDR1 is KGHSH and CDR2 LQKENI. J gave up 3 bases and V 1 base, and 5 bases lay outside the gene matches. The CDR3 consists of 15 residues. This CDR3 is CASSPLGQSKETQYF. The CDR3 DNA sequence: TGTGCCAGCTCACCACTGGGACAGTCAAAAGAGACCCAGTACTTC.